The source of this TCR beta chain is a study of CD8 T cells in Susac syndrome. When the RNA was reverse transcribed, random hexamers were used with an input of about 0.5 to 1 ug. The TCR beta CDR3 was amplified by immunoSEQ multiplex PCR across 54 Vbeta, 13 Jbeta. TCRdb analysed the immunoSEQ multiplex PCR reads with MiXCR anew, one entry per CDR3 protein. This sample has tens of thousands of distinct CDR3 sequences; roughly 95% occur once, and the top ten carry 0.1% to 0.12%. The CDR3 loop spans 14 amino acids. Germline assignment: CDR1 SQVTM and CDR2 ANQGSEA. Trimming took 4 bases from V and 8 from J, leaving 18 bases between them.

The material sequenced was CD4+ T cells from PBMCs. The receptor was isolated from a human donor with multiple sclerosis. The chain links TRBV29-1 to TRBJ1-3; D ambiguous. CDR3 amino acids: CSVGRRGAVDTIYF. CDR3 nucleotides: TGCAGCGTTGGAAGGAGAGGTGCGGTCGACACCATATATTTT.